This T cell receptor beta chain derives from a study of identifying expanded T cells in peripheral blood. About this clone: What it binds is not known.

CDR1 and CDR2 from the germline V gene are MGHRA and YSYEKL. V lost 2 bases and J lost 0, with 10 bases in between. This CDR3 is 16 amino acids long. General study points: Variance in clone template counts between two-week samples significantly increased with total template count across all healthy donors. Differentially abundant clones: around 1.2 between replicates, 16.4 at approximately 14 days, 19 to 20 at four.

Collection occurred without any documented infections or immune events in donors. The assay was immunoSEQ multiplex PCR, and TCRdb's table has in-frame clones only and misses some. This table has some 95,000 clones, approximately 86% appearing once. The chain combines TRBV4-1 with TRBJ1-4, with D uncertain. Sequencing used blood. This receptor was identified in a person aged 18 to 69 in good health. CDR3 sequence (DNA): TGCGCCAGCAGCCAAAGAAAGACGGCAACTAATGAAAAACTGTTTTTT. Translation gives CASSQRKTATNEKLFF.